The present T cell receptor (beta chain) was sequenced within a study of cytomegalovirus exposure and HLA in healthy donors. The donors were members of the roughly 130-subject validation cohort (separate from the roughly 670-subject first cohort). Study-wide points: The authors listed some 150 TCR beta chains as cytomegalovirus-associated. Testing in vitro showed a few CMV-associated chains specific for CMV antigens.

Profiling relied on immunoSEQ multiplex PCR, and the TCRdb table lists in-frame clones only, not all of them. Counted here are 130,000 or so clones, just under 90% occurring once; the ten biggest clones make up around 3.5%. This clone is a singleton in its sample. No antigen is known for it. CDR1 is SEHNR and CDR2 is FQNEAQ in the germline V gene (reference sequence). The CDR3 covers 16 residues. V lost 3 bases and J 5 bases, leaving 19 bases between the germline ends. The receptor comes from a man aged 25-45 years in good health and CMV-seronegative. V and J are TRBV7-9 and TRBJ2-5; D possibly corresponds to TRBD2 (5 bases). Sequenced material: PBMCs. Here the CDR3 reads CASSLDLGVPLETQYF. CDR3 nucleotides: TGTGCCAGCAGCTTGGATCTCGGGGTTCCCTTGGAGACCCAGTACTTC.